Listed here is a single TCR beta chain. Its antigen target is currently unknown. This could be a read error, since a much larger clone is one nucleotide away. This record comes from a study of shared clonotypes between healthy human individuals (dated by TCRdb to the early 2020s). About the full investigation: Three men and two women, aged 18 to 49 years, made up the cohort. Per donor, three plates each were used for CD4 naive and CD4 memory, two for CD8 naive, and one for CD8 memory. The study deeply sequenced blood TCR repertoires of five healthy adults to estimate repertoire size and the extent of clonotype sharing between individuals. To increase sequencing depth and limit assay-specific biases, different laboratories used diverse techniques to prepare libraries and sequence TCR repertoires. Per donor, leukapheresis produced somewhere between about 0.8 and 9 billion PBMCs. Results and caveats for the whole study, not just this receptor: Larger estimated clonotype richness was generally found for naive subsets than for memory subsets. About 4.5% of naive CD4, roughly 3.6% of naive CD8, around 2.3% of memory CD4, and 0.4% of memory CD8 clonotypes were shared across a handful of donors. Only blood was sampled, and tissue TCR repertoires likely differ from those in blood. Even with the large sequencing depth, rarefaction of the sorted-subset datasets indicated that sequencing was incomplete. Higher generation probabilities were observed for clonotypes shared by all four sorted-subset donors than for non-shared clonotypes. Based on pairwise subsampling, the degree of clonotype sharing among donors was expected to be affected by sequencing depth. The small number of donors limited the genetic and exposure-history diversity represented.

Using the deep immunoSEQ assay, multiplex PCR amplified TCR CDR3 regions from genomic DNA. Extracted genomic DNA from each cell subset was spread evenly across all wells of several immunoSEQ 96-well plates, with each plate serving as a replicate. For sorted subsets, about 200 ng genomic DNA, equal to 30,000 to 35,000 T cell genomes, was loaded into each replicate PCR. The purified libraries were quantified using a Qubit 3.0 fluorometer, sized with a Bioanalyzer 2100, and then quantified again using the KAPA Library Quantification kit. A separate single-read 150-cycle Illumina NextSeq 550 flow cell was used to sequence each immunoSEQ 96-well plate. In the source study's methods: Because the immunoSEQ output included only junctional sequences and no quality scores, the filtering could not be the same as the filtering used for full-length reads. Sequences were annotated with PyIR, a Python wrapper for IgBLAST v1.9, and V/J genes and CDR3 were assigned using IMGT germline references. Any read was removed if the V/J assignment was weak (E-value above 1e-6), the CDR3 was missing, or the read contained stop codons, out-of-frame junctions, or ambiguous translated residues. V3J clonotypes were defined as sequences sharing an identical inferred V gene, J gene, and CDR3 amino acid sequence. Percentage overlap between repertoires was computed as shared unique clonotypes divided by the size of the smaller repertoire. Richness of each repertoire was evaluated using RTK rarefaction, the Chao1 estimator, and Recon v2.1 estimates of unobserved clonotypes. Generation probabilities for all TCRbeta clonotypes obtained by the gDNA method from a few donors were computed using OLGA. This is the immuneACCESS table as TCRdb keeps it, with only in-frame sequences that have V and J called. A part of the clones is gone; compared with another copy, unresolved V genes explain less than half, and the rest is unexplained. That table furnishes V, J and clone size, whereas the DNA furnished D and trimming. Counted in this sample were under 1,100,000 clones; around 78% of them appeared once. The top ten hold 0.55% to 0.7% of the sample.

V was cut back by 1 base and J by 0 bases, leaving a gap of 5 bases between them. From the cysteine up to the phenylalanine, the CDR3 has a length of 14 residues. Just CDR3 DNA is preserved here, 42 bases in frame from base 1. CDR1 and CDR2 were assigned from the germline V gene as SGHRS and YFSETQ. Donors were healthy HIV-negative adults with no recently reported acute infections or vaccinations. Only Caucasian adults living in Nashville, Tennessee, USA were represented among the donors. Magnetic negative selection was used to enrich CD4+ T cells, after which naive cells were positively selected on CD45RA and the negative fraction became the memory subset. After blood collection by leukapheresis, PBMCs were isolated using Ficoll-Histopaque density gradient centrifugation and then cryopreserved in the vapor phase of liquid nitrogen. Analytical flow cytometry was used to check the purity and quantity of each magnetically sorted T cell population. From each sorted fraction, genomic DNA was isolated and quantified by UV absorbance on a Nanodrop 2000c.

This TCR was sampled from a man between 18 and 29 years old in good health. Some clones in this sample may be carry-over from other donors' samples. Sequences were obtained from memory CD4+ T cells from PBMCs. Reading the label with the study, this specimen's cell subset or site is: CD45RA-negative fraction. The V and J genes are TRBV5-1 and TRBJ2-4; confidence is insufficient to name the D gene. The DNA reads as follows: TGCGCCAGCAGCTTGACCATAGCCAAAAACATTCAGTACTTC. The translation is CASSLTIAKNIQYF.